The 30 T cell receptor beta chains reported below all come from one sample, sequenced in a study of OX40 agonist ivuxolimab in advanced cancers. Method: immunoSEQ multiplex PCR; TCRdb's copy keeps in-frame clones and lacks some. The sample holds about 71,000 clones; 80% to 85% are singletons and the top ten take over 4%. The sequencing used CD4+ or CD8+ T cells sorted from blood, collected in a trial of the OX40 agonist ivuxolimab. The receptors originated from an adult with an advanced solid tumor such as melanoma, head and neck, liver or kidney cancer.

The chain carries TRBV30 and TRBJ2-2; D not certain. Trimming pared 0 bases from V and 8 bases from J, leaving 10 bases between. This CDR3 comprises 13 residues. The V gene's germline CDR1 is GTSNPN and CDR2 SVGIG (reference sequence). CDR3 region: CAWSVGFPGELFF. The DNA of the CDR3 is TGTGCCTGGAGTGTGGGGTTCCCGGGGGAGCTGTTTTTT.

This chain joins TRBV18 and TRBJ1-6; the D is unclear. The CDR3 is 16 amino acids. CDR1 is KGHSH and CDR2 is LQKENI in the germline V gene. Trimming shortened V by 0 bases and J by 3 bases, and 9 bases separated the two germline ends. CDR3: CASSPPNRDYNSPLHF. The CDR3 bases are TGTGCCAGCTCACCACCGAATAGGGACTATAATTCACCCCTCCACTTT.

The sample holds a few counts of this clone. The V gene is TRBV11-1, the J gene TRBJ2-7; 10 bases line up with TRBD1. This CDR3 contains 15 residues. V was pared by 6 bases and J by 1 base, with 6 bases of the junction left unmatched. The germline CDR1 and CDR2 sequences are SGHAT and FQDESV (reference sequence). DNA of the CDR3: TGTGCCAGCAGTCCGGGACAGGGGACTTCCTACGAGCAGTACTTC. This gives the protein CASSPGQGTSYEQYF.

The rearrangement uses TRBV28 and TRBJ1-1; D not resolved. The V and J ends lost 5 bases and 11 bases respectively, with 15 bases between them. Germline CDR1 reads MDHEN; CDR2 reads SYDVKM. CDR3 length: 12 residues. The CDR3 sequence is CASSKGPYGAFF. Written as DNA, the CDR3 is TGTGCCAGCAGTAAGGGCCCGTACGGGGCTTTCTTT.

The CDR3 DNA sequence: TGTGCCAGCAAGACCGGGACCCTGAACACTGAAGCTTTCTTT. It codes for CASKTGTLNTEAFF. The rearrangement links TRBV6-5 to TRBJ1-1; D is possibly TRBD1 (5 bases). The V end was cut by 7 bases, the J end by 0 bases, with 12 bases between. Per the germline V gene, CDR1 is MNHEY and CDR2 is SVGAGI. The CDR3 loop spans 14 amino acids.

The gene calls are TRBV14 and TRBJ2-7; TRBD2 matches 10 bases. The CDR3 loop spans 17 amino acids. CDR1 SGHDN and CDR2 FVKESK come from the germline V gene. With V trimmed by 3 bases and J by 3 bases, 11 bases remained unmatched. This chain's CDR3 is CASSQDHSAGGLYEQYF. CDR3 coding DNA: TGTGCCAGCAGCCAGGACCACTCAGCGGGGGGGCTCTACGAGCAGTACTTC.

This rearrangement joins TRBV27 to TRBJ1-2; 9 nucleotides line up with TRBD1. The CDR3 is made up of 15 amino acids. Germline lookup yields CDR1 MNHEY and CDR2 SMNVEV (reference sequence). V was clipped by 3 bases and J by 7 bases; unmatched bases: 9. CDR3 nucleotide sequence: TGTGCCAGCAGTTTGGTATACAGGGGGCTTTCTGGCTACACCTTC. Translation: CASSLVYRGLSGYTF.

The chain recombines TRBV6-1 with TRBJ1-2, with 10 bases matching TRBD1. The CDR3 is 15 residues long. The J segment lost 5 bases and the V segment lost 4 bases, leaving 7 bases of the junction unmatched. In germline, CDR1 is MNHNS, CDR2 SASEGT. The chain's CDR3 is CASSAPGQGIYGYTF. DNA of the CDR3: TGTGCCAGCAGTGCACCGGGACAGGGGATATATGGCTACACCTTC.

The genes are TRBV10-3 and TRBJ2-1; 7 bases are shared with TRBD2. With V trimmed by 5 bases and J by 3 bases, 7 bases remained unmatched. CDR1 ENHRY and CDR2 SYGVKD come from the germline V gene. There are 15 residues in the CDR3. The CDR3 DNA reads TGTGCCATCAGTCGGACCGCGGGAGACTACAATGAGCAGTTCTTC. Encoded protein: CAISRTAGDYNEQFF.

The chain carries TRBV27 and TRBJ1-1; D is ambiguous. V lost 1 base and J lost 1, with 7 bases in between. The CDR3 has 14 amino acids. Germline CDR1 and CDR2: MNHEY and SMNVEV (reference sequence). The CDR3: CASSLLGTNTEAFF. CDR3 nucleotide sequence: TGTGCCAGCAGTTTATTGGGTACGAACACTGAAGCTTTCTTT.

The chain couples TRBV6-5 to TRBJ1-4; D is undetermined. The CDR3 is 14 residues long. Germline values: CDR1 MNHEY, CDR2 SVGAGI. V was pared by 6 bases and J by 7 bases, with 15 bases between. CDR3 DNA: TGTGCCAGCAGGACGGACCTCCGGGGTGAAAAACTGTTTTTT. Translation gives CASRTDLRGEKLFF.

V is TRBV7-8 and J is TRBJ2-2; the D gene could be TRBD1 or TRBD2 (5 bases each). Trimming pared 5 bases from V and 2 bases from J, leaving 18 bases between. CDR3 length: 17 amino acids. Germline V gene sequence: CDR1 SGHVS, CDR2 FQNEAQ. In DNA, the CDR3 is TGTGCCAGCAGCAGCTTGGGTCAGGGAGACAACACCGGGGAGCTGTTTTTT. It translates to CASSSLGQGDNTGELFF.

CDR3 bases: TGTGCCAGCCGGAGGCAGGCCGTATCCTACGAGCAGTACTTC. This encodes CASRRQAVSYEQYF. The chain is built from TRBV19 and TRBJ2-7, with D possibly matching TRBD2 (5 bases). CDR3 size: 14 residues. Germline V lookup: CDR1 LNHDA, CDR2 SQIVND (reference sequence). The ends were cut back, 9 bases at V and 1 base at J, with 16 bases in the middle.

The CDR3 DNA reads as TGTGCCAGCAACAGGGCGAACACTGAAGCTTTCTTT. This sequence encodes CASNRANTEAFF. The genes are TRBV2 and TRBJ1-1, with D perhaps matching TRBD1 (6 bases). Germline V gene sequence: CDR1 SNHLY, CDR2 FYNNEI. V gave up 7 bases and J gave up 1 base, with 7 bases separating them. CDR3 length: 12 residues.

This chain links TRBV11-3 with TRBJ1-1; D call uncertain. Trimming took off 2 bases at V and 5 bases at J, with 9 bases between the two ends. Germline CDR1 SGHNT, CDR2 YENEEA. This CDR3 has 13 residues. In DNA, the CDR3 is TGTGCCAGCAGCTTATCTGAGGGTACTGAAGCTTTCTTT. Translation: CASSLSEGTEAFF.

This chain links TRBV2 with TRBJ2-1; 10 bases match TRBD1. V was clipped by 6 bases and J by 10 bases; unmatched bases: 12. The CDR3 is 15 amino acids. Germline assignment: CDR1 SNHLY and CDR2 FYNNEI. CDR3 nucleotides: TGTGCCAGCAGGGATCCGACAGGGGGCTTCAACGAGCAGTTCTTC. Its translation is CASRDPTGGFNEQFF.

The V gene is TRBV9, the J gene TRBJ2-3, with 7 nucleotides matching TRBD2. This CDR3 has 17 residues. Germline V lookup: CDR1 SGDLS, CDR2 YYNGEE. J gave up 4 bases and V 4 bases, and 15 bases lay outside the gene matches. The CDR3 DNA reads as TGTGCCAGCAGCCCCGCAACCTGGACTAGAGGAGCAGATACGCAGTATTTT. It yields the protein CASSPATWTRGADTQYF.

This sequence joins TRBV5-8 and TRBJ2-1; the match to TRBD1 covers 8 bases. This CDR3 has 16 residues. V was clipped by 2 bases and J by 3 bases; unmatched bases: 7. Per the germline V gene, CDR1 is SGHTS and CDR2 is YDEGEE. Written as DNA, the CDR3 is TGTGCCAGCAGCTTAGGTTCAGGGGGCTACTACAATGAGCAGTTCTTC. It specifies CASSLGSGGYYNEQFF. Drawing the rest from reference TRBV5-8 and TRBJ2-1, the complete variable domain is EAGVTQSPTHLIKTRGQQATLRCSPISGHTSVYWYQQALGLGLQFLLWYDEGEERNRGNFPPRFSGRQFPNYSSELNVNALELEDSALYLCASSLGSGGYYNEQFFGPGTRLTVL.

V and J are TRBV28 and TRBJ2-3, with D tentatively TRBD1 (6 bases). Deletions cut 6 bases from V and 11 bases from J, with 15 bases between. The CDR3 runs 12 residues. Germline CDR1 MDHEN, CDR2 SYDVKM. The CDR3 DNA is TGTGCCAGCAGACGGCAGGGGCTGGGGCAGTATTTT. It translates to CASRRQGLGQYF.

The chain recombines TRBV18 with TRBJ2-7; D might be TRBD1 (6 bases). Germline CDR1 and CDR2: KGHSH and LQKENI. Trimming left V 2 bases short and J 5 bases short, with 13 bases between. There are 14 residues in the CDR3. This chain's CDR3 is CASSPLLQGNEQYF. As DNA, the CDR3 is TGTGCCAGCTCACCATTATTGCAGGGGAACGAGCAGTACTTC. Drawing the rest from reference TRBV18 and TRBJ2-7, the complete variable domain is NAGVMQNPRHLVRRRGQEARLRCSPMKGHSHVYWYRQLPEEGLKFMVYLQKENIIDESGMPKERFSAEFPKEGPSILRIQQVVRGDSAAYFCASSPLLQGNEQYFGPGTRLTVT.

The chain is built from TRBV6-6 and TRBJ1-2, with 8 nucleotides matching TRBD1. The CDR3 is made up of 13 amino acids. V lost 7 bases, J lost 2 bases, and 3 bases stayed unmatched. Germline CDR1 is MNHNY and CDR2 is SVGAGI (reference sequence). The CDR3 is CASKRTGNYGYTF. As DNA, the CDR3 is TGTGCCAGCAAACGGACAGGGAACTATGGCTACACCTTC.

This chain links TRBV7-6 with TRBJ2-7; 9 nucleotides agree with TRBD2. The length of the CDR3 is 13 residues. The V and J ends lost 5 bases and 5 bases, in that order; junction bases with no gene match: 4. The germline V gene has CDR1 SGHVS and CDR2 FNYEAQ. The CDR3 bases are TGTGCCAGCAGCCTCAGGACTAGCGACGAGCAGTACTTC. Translation gives CASSLRTSDEQYF.

V and J are TRBV5-1 and TRBJ2-7; possibly TRBD1 for D (6 bases). Deletions cut 0 bases from V and 1 base from J, with 14 bases between. The CDR3 covers 16 residues. Germline lookup yields CDR1 SGHRS and CDR2 YFSETQ. CDR3 residues: CASSLGGTILSYEQYF. Written as DNA, the CDR3 is TGCGCCAGCAGCTTGGGAGGGACAATACTTTCCTACGAGCAGTACTTC. Full variable domain (remainder filled in from reference TRBV5-1 and TRBJ2-7): KAGVTQTPRYLIKTRGQQVTLSCSPISGHRSVSWYQQTPGQGLQFLFEYFSETQRNKGNFPGRFSGRQFSNSRSEMNVSTLELGDSALYLCASSLGGTILSYEQYFGPGTRLTVT.

Here the CDR3 reads CASSEEVAGAGTDTQYF. The CDR3 bases are TGTGCCAGCAGTGAAGAGGTAGCGGGAGCGGGTACAGATACGCAGTATTTT. The rearrangement joins TRBV2 to TRBJ2-3, with TRBD2 matching 9 bases. J gave up 3 bases and V 1 base, and 8 bases lay outside the gene matches. CDR1 is SNHLY and CDR2 is FYNNEI in the germline V gene. The CDR3 covers 17 residues.

Only a few counts were recorded for this clone. The chain carries TRBV28 and TRBJ2-7; D might be TRBD1 (5 bases). This CDR3 contains 14 residues. V was cut by 7 bases and J by 6 bases, with 19 bases left in between. Germline CDR1 MDHEN, CDR2 SYDVKM. In DNA form, the CDR3 reads TGTGCCAGCACCTTCGGGCAGGGCCCTAGCGAGCAGTACTTC. Amino acid sequence: CASTFGQGPSEQYF.

This clone was picked up a small number of times. V gene TRBV4-2 combines with J gene TRBJ2-3; the D is unclear. CDR1 LGHNA and CDR2 YNFKEQ come from the germline V gene. There are 14 residues in the CDR3. The V gene lost 2 bases and the J gene lost 1 base, with 7 bases spanning the gap. CDR3 nucleotide sequence: TGTGCCAGCAGCCAACGGACCCGCACAGATACGCAGTATTTT. It is translated as CASSQRTRTDTQYF.

CDR3 loop: CSVTGTDPHQPQHF. The DNA for the CDR3 is TGCAGCGTTACAGGGACGGATCCCCATCAGCCCCAGCATTTT. This chain connects TRBV29-1 to TRBJ1-5; D perhaps matches TRBD1 (6 bases). The CDR3 is made up of 14 amino acids. V shed 5 bases and J shed 5 bases, with 16 bases lying between them. Germline CDR1 SQVTM, CDR2 ANQGSEA.

The chain carries TRBV4-3 and TRBJ1-4, with a possible D match to TRBD1 (6 bases). Trimming shortened V by 1 base and J by 3 bases, and 21 bases separated the two germline ends. Germline-derived CDR1 and CDR2 are LGHNA and YSLEER. The CDR3 has 19 residues. This chain's CDR3 is CASSQVSVQGRYPNEKLFF. The CDR3 nucleotides read TGCGCCAGCAGCCAAGTTTCGGTCCAGGGGCGGTATCCTAATGAAAAACTGTTTTTT.

This chain links TRBV9 with TRBJ1-3; D unclear. The germline V gene has CDR1 SGDLS and CDR2 YYNGEE. This CDR3 contains 16 residues. V gave up 3 bases and J gave up 4 bases, with 17 bases separating them. CDR3 in amino acids: CASSAGPPGVGNTIYF. For the CDR3, the DNA is TGTGCCAGCAGCGCCGGACCGCCTGGTGTAGGAAACACCATATATTTT.

The rearrangement uses TRBV25-1 and TRBJ1-2, with a weak D call TRBD1 (5 bases). This CDR3 is built from 13 residues. Trimming cost V 9 bases and J 8 bases, with 19 bases left between them. Germline CDR1 and CDR2: MGHDK and SYGVNS. DNA for the CDR3: TGTGCCAGTACCTCCCAGGGAACGAGGGGCTACACCTTC. This gives the protein CASTSQGTRGYTF.